The sequence of this T cell receptor (beta chain) was determined in a study of blood T cells in healthy people across ages. Study-wide results and caveats: It was not possible, with unsorted PBMCs, to conclusively compare naive and antigen-experienced cells. In older individuals, TCR beta diversity per million T cells was lower, falling roughly linearly with age.

Through a sample-barcoded 5' primer and a J-beta primer mix, a second PCR was run for roughly 7 to 12 cycles. TCRdb reanalysed the 5' RACE reads using MiXCR and keeps one entry per CDR3 protein. The table records about 1.6 million distinct CDR3 sequences, roughly 32% of them present only once. Notes on this clonotype: The antigen is unknown. One end of the junction does not line up with germline, which may come from a read error.

This CDR3 is 12 amino acids long. In germline, CDR1 is SEHNR, CDR2 FQNEAQ (reference sequence). The chain uses TRBV7-9 and TRBJ2-3; D is possibly TRBD1 (5 bases). Material for sequencing was blood. The sequence was collected from a woman younger than 45 in good health. CDR3 DNA sequence: TGTGCCAGCAACTTAACAGGAGAAACGCAGTATTTT. It is translated as CASNLTGETQYF. Full variable domain (missing parts from reference TRBV7-9 and TRBJ2-3): DTGVSQNPRHKITKRGQNVTFRCDPISEHNRLYWYRQTLGQGPEFLTYFQNEAQLEKSRLLSDRFSAERPKGSFSTLEIQRTEQGDSAMYLCASNLTGETQYFGPGTRLTVL.